This TCR beta chain was profiled in a study of blood T cells in healthy people across ages. Alongside a J-beta primer mix, a sample-barcoded 5' primer served in a second PCR lasting about 7 to 12 cycles. A template-switch adaptor that had 12 random nucleotides put a tag on each cDNA molecule. TCRdb redid the calling of the 5' RACE reads with MiXCR, one entry per CDR3 protein. The table shows hundreds of thousands of distinct CDR3 sequences, with 40% to 45% occurring only once. The CDR3 spans 13 residues. Germline V CDR1 and CDR2: MNHEY, SVGEGT. J lost 4 bases, V lost 8 bases, and 6 bases had no gene match. Donors were healthy Caucasian individuals from Russia aged roughly 6 to 95. Peripheral blood from each donor was collected in a volume of ten milliliters.

The sequenced material came from blood. The clonotype comes from a man at least 80 years old in good health. The chain is built from TRBV6-2 or TRBV6-3 and TRBJ2-3, with TRBD2 identical over 7 bases. The CDR3 DNA reads as TGTGCCAGCGTTAAGCGGGATGCAGATACGCAGTATTTT. It specifies CASVKRDADTQYF.